Given below is one T cell receptor beta chain in context. Other DNA variants within this sample encode the same CDR3. The data are from a study of shared clonotypes between healthy human individuals. Study-wide context: Two women and a few men aged 18 to 49 made up the donors. Three plates each covered CD4 naive and memory; CD8 naive two, CD8 memory one.

The method was immunoSEQ multiplex PCR; TCRdb's version includes in-frame clones alone and lacks a portion of them. The sample holds over 1.5 million clones, 95% to 99% seen once. Per the germline V gene, CDR1 is SGHAT and CDR2 is FQNNGV. V shed 1 base, J shed 3 bases, and the junction held 1 base outside the gene matches. The CDR3 length is 14 residues. Sequences were obtained from naive CD4+ T cells sorted from blood. The sample's subset: CD45RA+ positively selected. This TCR came from a man younger than 40 in good health. The chain joins TRBV11-2 to TRBJ2-7; TRBD2 agrees at 9 bases. CDR3 residues: CASSLGAGGYEQYF. The CDR3 nucleotides read TGTGCCAGCAGCTTAGGAGCGGGAGGCTACGAGCAGTACTTC.